This TCR beta chain appears in the sequencing data of a study of pediatric ulcerative colitis. Study-level findings and limits: Blood samples from two patients yielded substantially fewer templates and were excluded from blood-rectal overlap analysis. This repertoire reflects total lymphocytes rather than subpopulations like regulatory T cells. In rectum, acute severe colitis had expanded clones and less diversity.

Samples were sequenced at Survey level, maximum 500,000 reads. Profiling relied on immunoSEQ multiplex PCR, and the TCRdb table lists in-frame clones only, not all of them. Of over 10,000 clones in the sample, 77% were seen once. During colonoscopy, one to two rectal pinch biopsies were collected. Trimming cost V 2 bases and J 0 bases; bases outside gene matches: 1. The CDR3 runs 13 residues. Germline values: CDR1 GTSNPN, CDR2 SVGIG (reference sequence). Concerning this clone: Its antigen remains unknown. The same CDR3 arises from other DNA sequences in this sample as well.

The sequence came from a boy between 10 and 17 years old who was a control in a study of pediatric ulcerative colitis. This chain joins TRBV30 and TRBJ2-7; 7 nucleotides agree with TRBD1. The specimen sequenced was gut tissue. The CDR3 loop is CAWSRDSSYEQYV. CDR3 in DNA: TGTGCCTGGAGTAGGGACAGCTCCTACGAGCAGTACGTC.